The clone carrying this TCR beta chain was counted only a few times. Germline V lookup: CDR1 SQVTM, CDR2 ANQGSEA. After removal of 1 base from V and 8 bases from J, the junction contained 7 bases not matched to a gene. The CDR3 contains 14 residues. This sample is drawn from a study of T cells in Graves' hyperthyroidism and ophthalmopathy. RNA transcripts yielded amplified TCR beta CDR3 regions. HTBI primers drove first-round RT-PCR of the TCR CDR3. TCRdb called the multiplex PCR reads again in MiXCR, with one record for every CDR3 protein. This table holds over 700,000 distinct CDR3 sequences, around 20% found once. The study left out patients who had uncontrolled infection, other autoimmune disease, pregnancy or lactation.

The specimen was blood. This clonotype was sampled from a woman between 50 and 59 years old with Graves' hyperthyroidism that later progressed to Graves' ophthalmopathy. The chain links TRBV29-1 to TRBJ2-1; TRBD2 agrees at 8 bases. The CDR3 protein is CSVEVGGGWDEQFF. CDR3 DNA sequence: TGCAGCGTTGAAGTTGGCGGGGGGTGGGATGAGCAGTTCTTC.